The clone carrying this T cell receptor (beta chain) was detected only a few times. Its antigen is not known. These data come from a study of identical twins. General observations from the study: Cross-sectional statistical analysis was relied on for the conclusions, without the same donors being followed.

TCRdb ran MiXCR on the 5' RACE reads and lists one entry per CDR3 protein. The sample lists fewer than 250,000 distinct CDR3 sequences, about 7.5% occurring once. CDR1 is MRHNA and CDR2 is SNTAGT in the germline V gene. V shed 7 bases and J 7 bases; nucleotides not matched to a gene: 8. The CDR3 extends over 14 amino acids. Another study also made use of these data, one on yellow fever vaccine responses in identical twins.

V is TRBV6-4 and J is TRBJ2-7; 12 bases are a match to TRBD1. This clonotype was obtained from a woman aged 18-35 years in good health. The material sequenced was memory (CD45RO+) T cells sorted from blood. CDR3 loop: CASKRDRGPWEQYF. The CDR3 nucleotides read TGTGCCAGCAAAAGGGACAGGGGGCCATGGGAGCAGTACTTC.